This T cell receptor (beta chain) originates from a study of blood T cell repertoires in COVID-19. Study overall: Samples representing acute and convalescent COVID-19 were sourced from the United States, Italy and Spain. The cDNA or gDNA used as material had been derived from T cells, B-cell-depleted T cells, or PBMCs.

How the authors handled the data: Using reference gene primer amplification, nucleated cell counts were estimated. Repertoires were generated with immunoSEQ multiplex PCR, while TCRdb's copy carries only in-frame clones and drops some. V and J calls and clone size are those listed in that table; D and trimming were worked out from the DNA. The profile shows over 120,000 clones, approximately 82% of them singletons. The CDR3 runs 16 residues. Deletions cut 1 base from V and 7 bases from J, with 18 bases between. Germline V gene sequence: CDR1 SGHRS, CDR2 YFSETQ. Sequencing used peripheral blood. The sequence derives from a man in his sixties with active or convalescent COVID-19. J is TRBJ2-1 and V is TRBV5-1; D might be TRBD1 (7 bases). Written as DNA, the CDR3 is TGCGCCAGCAGCTTGATGGCGTCAGGGGGGTCAAATGAGCAGTTCTTC. Amino acid sequence: CASSLMASGGSNEQFF.